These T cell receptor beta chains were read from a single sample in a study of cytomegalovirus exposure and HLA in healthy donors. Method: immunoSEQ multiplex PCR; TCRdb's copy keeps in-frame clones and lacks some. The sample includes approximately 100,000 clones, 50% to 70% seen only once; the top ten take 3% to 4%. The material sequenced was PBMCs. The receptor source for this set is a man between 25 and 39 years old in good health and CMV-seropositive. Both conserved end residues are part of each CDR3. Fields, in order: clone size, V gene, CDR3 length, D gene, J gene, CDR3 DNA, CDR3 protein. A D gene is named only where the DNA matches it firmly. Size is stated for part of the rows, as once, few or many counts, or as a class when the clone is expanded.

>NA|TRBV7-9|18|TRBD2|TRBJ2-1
TGTGCCAGCAGCTTACCGACCAGCGGGGGCCTCTCCTACAATGAGCAGTTCTTC
CASSLPTSGGLSYNEQFF
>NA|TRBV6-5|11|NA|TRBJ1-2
TGTGCAACCCGCCGGGTCTATGGCTACACCTTC
CATRRVYGYTF
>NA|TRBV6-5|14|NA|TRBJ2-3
TGTGCCAGCAGCAGGGGTCTCTACACAGATACGCAGTATTTT
CASSRGLYTDTQYF
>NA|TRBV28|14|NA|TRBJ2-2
TGTGCCAGCAGTAGCTATAGGGGCGCCGGGGAGCTGTTTTTT
CASSSYRGAGELFF
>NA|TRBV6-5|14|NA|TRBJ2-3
TGTGCCAGCAGCCAAACAGGATACACAGATACGCAGTATTTT
CASSQTGYTDTQYF
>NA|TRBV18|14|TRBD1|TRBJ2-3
TGTGCCAGCTCACCGGGACAGGGGACAGATACGCAGTATTTT
CASSPGQGTDTQYF
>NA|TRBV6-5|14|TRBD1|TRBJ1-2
TGTGCCAGCAACTTCGACAGGGAAGCCAATGGCTACACCTTC
CASNFDREANGYTF
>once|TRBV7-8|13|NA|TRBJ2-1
TGTGCCAGCAGCTTAGGGAAGCAGGATGAGCAGTTCTTC
CASSLGKQDEQFF
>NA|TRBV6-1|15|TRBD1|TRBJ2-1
TGTGCCAGCAGTGAGTTACAGGGGACCTACAATGAGCAGTTCTTC
CASSELQGTYNEQFF
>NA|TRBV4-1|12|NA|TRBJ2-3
TGCGCCAGCAGCCCACCCAGGGGTGCGCAGTATTTT
CASSPPRGAQYF
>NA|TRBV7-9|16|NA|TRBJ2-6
TGTGCCAGCAGCGCTCAGGGTTGGTCTGGGGCCAACGTCCTGACTTTC
CASSAQGWSGANVLTF
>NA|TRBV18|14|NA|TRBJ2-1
TGTGCCAGCTCCCTACAGGGAAGATTCGATGAGCAGTTCTTC
CASSLQGRFDEQFF
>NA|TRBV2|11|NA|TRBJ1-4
TGTGCCAGCAGTGAGCGGAGTAGACTGTTTTTT
CASSERSRLFF
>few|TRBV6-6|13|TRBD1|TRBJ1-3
TGTGCCAGCATCGGACAGGGCGGAAACACCATATATTTT
CASIGQGGNTIYF
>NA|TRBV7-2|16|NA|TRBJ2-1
TGTGCCAGCAGCTTAGCGCCAAGAGGAGGGGGGGGTGAGCAGTTCTTC
CASSLAPRGGGGEQFF
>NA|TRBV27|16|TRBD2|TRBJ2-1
TGTGCCAGCAGTCCCGGGGCTAGCGGGGGGGCCAATGAGCAGTTCTTC
CASSPGASGGANEQFF
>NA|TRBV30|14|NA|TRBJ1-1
TGTGCCTGGAGTGTACACATTCCGAACACTGAAGCTTTCTTT
CAWSVHIPNTEAFF
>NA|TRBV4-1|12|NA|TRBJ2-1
TGCGCCAGCAGCCAAGATTGGAGGGAGCGGTTCTTC
CASSQDWRERFF
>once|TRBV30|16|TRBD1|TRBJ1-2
TGTGCCTTGGATTGGACAGGGGGAAGGAGGAACTATGGCTACACCTTC
CALDWTGGRRNYGYTF
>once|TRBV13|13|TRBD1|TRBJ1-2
TGTGCCAGCAGCTCCCGAAGACAGGGGGCTCTAACCTTC
CASSSRRQGALTF
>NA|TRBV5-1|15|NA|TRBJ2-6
TGCGCCAGCAGCTTAATTAGCTCTGGGGCCAACGTCCTGACTTTC
CASSLISSGANVLTF
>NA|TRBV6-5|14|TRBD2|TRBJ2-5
TGTGCCAGCAATCCAGCGGGGGGTGAAGAGACCCAGTACTTC
CASNPAGGEETQYF
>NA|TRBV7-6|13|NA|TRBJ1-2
TGTGCCAGCAGCTTAGCAGGGGACTATGGCTACACCTTC
CASSLAGDYGYTF
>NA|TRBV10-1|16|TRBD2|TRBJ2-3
TGCGCCAGCAATGACTTGACTAGCGGGGGCACAGATACGCAGTATTTT
CASNDLTSGGTDTQYF
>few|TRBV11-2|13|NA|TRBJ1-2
TGTGCCAGCAGCCGACAGGATTACTATGGCTACACCTTC
CASSRQDYYGYTF
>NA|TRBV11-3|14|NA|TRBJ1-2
TGTGCCAGCAGCTTAGATCAGGGAGGGAATGGCTACACCTTC
CASSLDQGGNGYTF
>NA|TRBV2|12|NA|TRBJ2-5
TGTGCCAGCAGTGGACCAGGAGAGACCCAGTACTTC
CASSGPGETQYF